This passage covers 27 T cell receptor beta chains from one sample sequenced in a study of T cells in tuberculosis. Method: immunoSEQ multiplex PCR; TCRdb's copy keeps in-frame clones and lacks some. The sample lists 30,000 or so clones; roughly 82% were seen once. Time point given: new active TB diagnosis, blood taken before or within 7 days of starting treatment. Here the sequenced sample was PBMCs, taken at tuberculosis diagnosis. The receptor source for this set is an adult with tuberculosis.

This chain links TRBV4-1 with TRBJ1-1, with 7 bases lining up with TRBD1. V was clipped by 3 bases and J by 0 bases; unmatched bases: 4. Germline assignment: CDR1 MGHRA and CDR2 YSYEKL. The CDR3 runs 15 residues. CDR3 sequence reads: CASSQPTGMNTEAFF. CDR3 bases: TGCGCCAGCAGCCAGCCGACAGGGATGAACACTGAAGCTTTCTTT.

J is TRBJ2-1 and V is TRBV9; 8 nucleotides match TRBD2. The CDR3 is 16 amino acids. Losses at the gene ends were 4 bases for V and 0 bases for J; bases not matched to a gene: 6. From germline, CDR1 is SGDLS and CDR2 YYNGEE. CDR3 coding DNA: TGTGCCAGCAGCTTTAGGAGCGGGAGCTCCTACAATGAGCAGTTCTTC. It encodes CASSFRSGSSYNEQFF.

This chain uses TRBV7-3 with TRBJ2-2, with 9 positions matching TRBD2. The V segment lost 5 bases and the J segment 7 bases; nucleotides outside the gene matches: 11. The germline V gene encodes CDR1 SGHTA and CDR2 FQGTGA. This CDR3 comprises 16 residues. Here the CDR3 DNA reads TGTGCCAGCAGCCCGACTAGCGGAGGCGGTCTCGGGGAGCTGTTTTTT. It is translated as CASSPTSGGGLGELFF.

The CDR3 loop reads CSVGQENQPQHF. CDR3 bases: TGCAGCGTCGGACAGGAGAATCAGCCCCAGCATTTT. The gene calls are TRBV29-1 and TRBJ1-5; the match to TRBD1 covers 7 bases. Germline V CDR1 and CDR2: SQVTM, ANQGSEA. V lost 6 bases, J lost 4 bases, and 3 bases stayed unmatched. The CDR3 spans 12 residues.

This chain uses TRBV18 with TRBJ1-3; the D gene is possibly TRBD1 (6 bases). Germline V gene lookup returns CDR1 KGHSH and CDR2 LQKENI. Trimming pared 3 bases from V and 0 bases from J, leaving 12 bases between. The CDR3 is 16 residues long. The CDR3, as DNA: TGTGCCAGCTCACCTGGGACACCTAGCTCTGGAAACACCATATATTTT. It translates to CASSPGTPSSGNTIYF. The entire variable domain, with the rest obtained from reference TRBV18 and TRBJ1-3, is as follows: NAGVMQNPRHLVRRRGQEARLRCSPMKGHSHVYWYRQLPEEGLKFMVYLQKENIIDESGMPKERFSAEFPKEGPSILRIQQVVRGDSAAYFCASSPGTPSSGNTIYFGEGSWLTVV.

The chain is built from TRBV7-2 and TRBJ2-1; D gene unclear. This CDR3 has 11 residues. The germline gives CDR1 SGHTA, CDR2 FQGNSA. Trimming left V 4 bases short and J 9 bases short, with 7 bases between. CDR3 coding DNA: TGTGCCAGCAGCTCACGCGGTGAGCAGTTCTTC. Translating it yields CASSSRGEQFF.

The CDR3 protein is CASSPQGYEQYF. CDR3 coding DNA: TGTGCCAGCAGCCCCCAGGGGTACGAGCAGTACTTC. This chain links TRBV11-2 with TRBJ2-7, with a weak D call TRBD1 (6 bases). Germline CDR1 and CDR2: SGHAT and FQNNGV. The CDR3 runs to 12 residues. Trimming cost V 5 bases and J 4 bases, with 9 bases left between them.

The V call is TRBV27, the J call TRBJ2-7, with TRBD1 as a possible D gene (6 bases). The germline V and J ends were trimmed by 7 bases and 2 bases, with 15 bases remaining between them. Germline CDR1 and CDR2: MNHEY and SMNVEV (reference sequence). There are 14 residues in the CDR3. CDR3 nucleotide sequence: TGTGCCAGCATCCCCTGGGACAAACCCTACGAGCAGTACTTC. Its protein is CASIPWDKPYEQYF.

The chain carries TRBV18 and TRBJ2-1; 9 bases agree with TRBD2. Unmatched junction bases numbered 10, after V lost 3 bases and J lost 10 bases. The CDR3 contains 15 residues. Germline V lookup: CDR1 KGHSH, CDR2 LQKENI. The CDR3 sequence: CASSPPAGTSYEQFF. As DNA, the CDR3 is TGTGCCAGCTCACCCCCTGCGGGGACTAGCTACGAGCAGTTCTTC.

The V and J genes are TRBV4-1 and TRBJ2-7; D is perhaps TRBD2 (5 bases). The CDR3 is 13 residues long. V was cut by 4 bases and J by 4 bases, with 11 bases left in between. Germline V gives CDR1 MGHRA, CDR2 YSYEKL. The CDR3 DNA sequence: TGCGCCAGCAGCCCATCACGGGAATACGAGCAGTACTTC. It yields the protein CASSPSREYEQYF.

The rearrangement uses TRBV19 and TRBJ1-1; the D gene is possibly TRBD1 (6 bases). V was pared by 4 bases and J by 3 bases, with 15 bases between. The CDR3 covers 15 residues. Germline V gives CDR1 LNHDA, CDR2 SQIVND (reference sequence). The CDR3 here is CASSTLRGADTEAFF. In DNA, the CDR3 is TGTGCCAGTAGTACACTTCGGGGGGCGGACACTGAAGCTTTCTTT.

DNA for the CDR3: TGTGCCACCAGCAGAGATCAAGCGGTTGGGCAGCCCCAGCATTTT. This codes for CATSRDQAVGQPQHF. V gene TRBV15 combines with J gene TRBJ1-5; D gene unclear. Germline V CDR1 and CDR2: LNHNV, YYDKDF (reference sequence). The germline V and J ends were trimmed by 0 bases and 7 bases, with 13 bases remaining between them. The CDR3 sequence is 15 residues long. The complete variable domain, with remaining parts taken from reference TRBV15 and TRBJ1-5, reads DAMVIQNPRYQVTQFGKPVTLSCSQTLNHNVMYWYQQKSSQAPKLLFHYYDKDFNNEADTPDNFQSRRPNTSFCFLDIRSPGLGDTAMYLCATSRDQAVGQPQHFGDGTRLSIL.

V is TRBV13 and J is TRBJ2-3; the match to TRBD2 covers 9 bases. The CDR3 is 16 amino acids. The germline V gene encodes CDR1 PRHDT and CDR2 FYEKMQ (reference sequence). V shed 6 bases and J 6 bases; nucleotides not matched to a gene: 13. The CDR3 region is CASSPFDRLAADTQYF. For the CDR3, the DNA is TGTGCCAGCAGTCCCTTCGATCGACTAGCGGCCGATACGCAGTATTTT.

The gene calls are TRBV18 and TRBJ2-7, with D tentatively TRBD1 (6 bases). Germline assignment: CDR1 KGHSH and CDR2 LQKENI. Trimming left V 3 bases short and J 1 base short, with 10 bases between. The CDR3 covers 14 residues. Written as DNA, the CDR3 is TGTGCCAGCTCACCCCAGGGGAGATCCTACGAGCAGTACTTC. Protein: CASSPQGRSYEQYF.

The rearrangement uses TRBV6-1 and TRBJ1-5; the match to TRBD1 covers 11 bases. Germline CDR1 reads MNHNS; CDR2 reads SASEGT. This CDR3 is built from 13 residues. J was trimmed by 7 bases and V by 6 bases; bases with no gene match: 2. In DNA, the CDR3 is TGTGCCAGCAGGGGACAGGGGGGGCAGCCCCAGCATTTT. It yields the protein CASRGQGGQPQHF.

V and J are TRBV9 and TRBJ2-7; 7 bases map to TRBD1. Unmatched junction bases numbered 5, after V lost 4 bases and J lost 1 base. Germline V gene lookup returns CDR1 SGDLS and CDR2 YYNGEE. CDR3 size: 14 residues. CDR3 nucleotides: TGTGCCAGCAGCCCGGGACAGTCTTCCTACGAGCAGTACTTC. It specifies CASSPGQSSYEQYF.

The gene calls are TRBV18 and TRBJ1-2, with D tentatively TRBD1 (5 bases). Trimming cost V 3 bases and J 8 bases, with 16 bases left between them. The CDR3 is 14 residues long. Germline V gene data show CDR1 as KGHSH and CDR2 as LQKENI. Here the CDR3 reads CASSPTSQGGGYTF. DNA of the CDR3: TGTGCCAGCTCACCTACCTCTCAGGGTGGCGGCTACACCTTC.

This CDR3 is CASSSPSSSTDTQYF. For the CDR3, the DNA is TGCGCCAGCAGCTCCCCTAGCTCTAGCACAGATACGCAGTATTTT. The V call is TRBV5-1, the J call TRBJ2-3, with D maybe TRBD2 (5 bases). Trimming pared 3 bases from V and 0 bases from J, leaving 11 bases between. The CDR3 runs 15 residues. Germline values: CDR1 SGHRS, CDR2 YFSETQ.

The V and J genes are TRBV19 and TRBJ2-5, with 8 positions matching TRBD2. The J segment lost 1 base and the V segment lost 5 bases, leaving 9 bases of the junction unmatched. The CDR3 loop spans 16 amino acids. From germline, CDR1 is LNHDA and CDR2 SQIVND (reference sequence). The CDR3 sequence: CASSPSVGGAQETQYF. Written as DNA, the CDR3 is TGTGCCAGTAGTCCCTCTGTCGGGGGGGCCCAAGAGACCCAGTACTTC.

This clone has only a few counts. In the same sample, other DNA sequences code for this CDR3. The chain couples TRBV10-3 to TRBJ2-1, with TRBD1 matching over 8 bases. Looked up from germline, CDR1 is ENHRY and CDR2 is SYGVKD. J was trimmed by 6 bases and V by 6 bases; bases with no gene match: 13. The CDR3 has 16 amino acids. The CDR3 region is CAISATGAQGRNEQFF. CDR3 nucleotide sequence: TGTGCCATCAGCGCGACAGGGGCGCAGGGGCGCAATGAGCAGTTCTTC.

The V gene is TRBV25-1, the J gene TRBJ2-7, with 9 bases matching TRBD1. CDR3 size: 16 residues. CDR1 is MGHDK, CDR2 SYGVNS, per germline. The V and J ends lost 3 bases and 7 bases, in that order; junction bases with no gene match: 13. CDR3 DNA sequence: TGTGCCAGCAGTGATTGGGACAGGGACGGATTTCGGGAGCAGTACTTC. It translates to CASSDWDRDGFREQYF.

The chain has TRBV4-1 and TRBJ2-1; 14 bases align to TRBD2. Germline assignment: CDR1 MGHRA and CDR2 YSYEKL. Trimming cost V 6 bases and J 8 bases; bases outside gene matches: 12. The CDR3 is 17 amino acids. CDR3 nucleotide sequence: TGCGCCAGCAGTTACCGACTAGCGGGAGGGCCTAGGGATGAGCAGTTCTTC. It yields the protein CASSYRLAGGPRDEQFF.

The chain combines TRBV6-6 with TRBJ2-2; 8 bases are a match to TRBD2. Germline V gene lookup returns CDR1 MNHNY and CDR2 SVGAGI (reference sequence). The junction had 7 bases not matched to a gene; V was cut back by 5 bases and J by 2 bases. The CDR3 has 16 amino acids. The chain's CDR3 is CASSPAGAYNTGELFF. For the CDR3, the DNA is TGTGCCAGCAGTCCAGCGGGGGCTTATAACACCGGGGAGCTGTTTTTT.

The gene calls are TRBV6-6 and TRBJ1-5, with D maybe TRBD1 (5 bases). The CDR3 loop spans 14 amino acids. The V gene's germline CDR1 is MNHNY and CDR2 SVGAGI (reference sequence). V lost 7 bases to trimming and J lost 9 bases, with 19 bases between them. The CDR3 DNA reads TGTGCCAGCACCCGGGGGGGGAGAGAAGGGCCCCAGCATTTT. This encodes CASTRGGREGPQHF.

J is TRBJ2-3 and V is TRBV5-4; D ambiguous. CDR1 and CDR2 from the germline V gene are SGHNT and YYREEE (reference sequence). Trimming cost V 4 bases and J 6 bases, with 12 bases left between them. CDR3 length equals 13 residues. The CDR3 protein is CASSPLLRDTQYF. Written as DNA, the CDR3 is TGTGCCAGCAGCCCCCTACTGAGGGATACGCAGTATTTT.

The gene calls are TRBV5-1 and TRBJ2-7; 14 positions agree with TRBD2. The germline gives CDR1 SGHRS, CDR2 YFSETQ. The CDR3 spans 16 residues. Losses at the gene ends were 4 bases for V and 5 bases for J; bases not matched to a gene: 8. The CDR3 bases are TGCGCCAGCAGCATAGTACCGGGACTAGCGGGAGACGAGCAGTACTTC. Its protein is CASSIVPGLAGDEQYF. Together with reference TRBV5-1 and TRBJ2-7, the CDR3 gives the full variable domain: KAGVTQTPRYLIKTRGQQVTLSCSPISGHRSVSWYQQTPGQGLQFLFEYFSETQRNKGNFPGRFSGRQFSNSRSEMNVSTLELGDSALYLCASSIVPGLAGDEQYFGPGTRLTVT.

The chain combines TRBV7-3 with TRBJ1-1; TRBD1 matches 7 bases. The CDR3 runs to 14 residues. The trim removed 5 bases at V and 7 bases at J, leaving 10 bases unmatched. The germline gives CDR1 SGHTA, CDR2 FQGTGA. The CDR3 loop is CASSPGGGGFEAFF. CDR3 DNA: TGTGCCAGCAGCCCAGGGGGTGGGGGCTTTGAAGCTTTCTTT.